This TCR beta chain was retrieved from a study of CD8 T cells in ankylosing spondylitis. Study outcomes and limitations: Disease-linked clones proved CD8+ and comparatively uncommon in peripheral blood. In ankylosing spondylitis patients, matched synovial fluid reportedly showed significant enrichment of disease-linked clones.

There are 13 residues in the CDR3. CDR1 and CDR2 from the germline V gene are ENHRY and SYGVKD. A quantitative 5'-RACE method, one with molecular barcodes, was used to make TCR beta libraries. TCRdb ran MiXCR on the 5' RACE reads and lists one entry per CDR3 protein. Here the sample spans nearly 250,000 distinct CDR3 sequences, 32% being singletons. This clonotype has only a few counts. What it recognizes is unknown. At one of its ends the junction is not consistent with the germline gene, which may arise from a read error. The sequencing input was blood, either unsorted or a sorted T cell fraction (not recorded which). The genes are TRBV10-3 and TRBJ2-7; maybe TRBD2 (5 bases). This sequence originates from a male donor with ankylosing spondylitis or in good health (not recorded which). CDR3 coding DNA: TGTGCCATCCGTGAGGGAACCCCCTACGAGCAGTACTTC. Residues: CAIREGTPYEQYF.